This TCR beta chain was obtained from a study of blood T cell repertoires in COVID-19. Study as a whole: Nucleic acid was either cDNA or gDNA, and it came from T cells, B-cell-depleted T cells, or PBMCs.

Per the original data handling: Amplifying reference gene primers gave estimates of nucleated cell counts. The data were produced by immunoSEQ multiplex PCR, yet TCRdb's version contains in-frame clones alone and is incomplete. Clone size and V and J calls were adopted from that table, with D and trimming inferred from the DNA. The sample contains around 100,000 clones, around 87% of which appear only once. Germline lookup yields CDR1 SGHAT and CDR2 FQNNGV. V lost 5 bases, J lost 6 bases, and 14 bases stayed unmatched. The CDR3 runs to 16 residues. The TCR comes from a human donor with acute or convalescent COVID-19. The donor label of this sample is uncertain. The sequenced material came from peripheral blood. The chain carries TRBV11-2 and TRBJ2-3, with TRBD1 identical over 7 bases. The CDR3 is CASSQGTARVRDTQYF. The DNA for the CDR3 is TGTGCCAGCAGCCAAGGGACAGCCAGGGTTAGGGATACGCAGTATTTT.